Reported below is one T cell receptor (beta chain). Its specificity is not known. The sample belongs to a study of PD-1 blockade in classical Hodgkin lymphoma. TCRdb's table, derived via immunoSEQ multiplex PCR, lists solely in-frame clones and lacks some. The sample has some 15,000 clones; roughly nine tenths are singletons. Whole-study findings and limits: Relative to healthy donors, newly diagnosed patients reportedly had lower baseline TCR diversity, which was reported as lower still in relapsed/refractory patients. The causes of the repertoire differences, possibly disease activity or prior therapy, remain undefined.

Trimming cost V 5 bases and J 4 bases; bases outside gene matches: 2. Germline V gives CDR1 SQVTM, CDR2 ANQGSEA. The length of the CDR3 is 11 residues. Time point meaning: newly diagnosed, previously untreated cHL patient sample. The investigators isolated CD8+ T cells from thawed PBMCs using magnetic negative selection. The specimen was CD8+ T cells from blood. This sequence originates from a human donor with classical Hodgkin lymphoma. This rearrangement joins TRBV29-1 to TRBJ2-7; 7 bases fit TRBD1. As DNA, the CDR3 is TGCAGCGTTTACAGGGGATACGAGCAGTACTTC. It encodes CSVYRGYEQYF.